The 24 T cell receptor beta chains below all came from one sample that was sequenced in a study of CD8 T cells in ankylosing spondylitis. TCRdb ran MiXCR on the 5' RACE reads and lists one entry per CDR3 protein. This table holds some 100,000 distinct CDR3 sequences, roughly 8.3% found once. The sequenced material came from blood, either unsorted or a sorted T cell fraction (not recorded which). The receptors stem from a male donor with ankylosing spondylitis or in good health (not recorded which).

There are many counts of this clonotype. In nucleotides, the CDR3 is TGTGCCAGCGGTCTACAGGGAGGCATTTCCGGGGAGCTGTTTTTT. As protein: CASGLQGGISGELFF. The chain has TRBV27 and TRBJ2-2; TRBD1 or TRBD2 may be the D gene (6 bases each). In germline, CDR1 is MNHEY, CDR2 SMNVEV (reference sequence). The germline V and J ends were trimmed by 8 bases and 6 bases, with 19 bases remaining between them. The CDR3 contains 15 residues.

This clonotype was counted many times. The chain couples TRBV5-4 to TRBJ2-1; maybe TRBD2 (6 bases). Germline V lookup: CDR1 SGHNT, CDR2 YYREEE (reference sequence). The CDR3 extends over 12 amino acids. V lost 7 bases to trimming and J lost 6 bases, with 11 bases between them. As DNA, the CDR3 is TGTGCCAGCCCCAGGGAGGTCAATGAGCAGTTCTTC. It translates to CASPREVNEQFF.

This clonotype was observed a few times. The V call is TRBV4-3, the J call TRBJ1-2, with no clear D. The CDR3 is 15 residues long. Trimming shortened V by 0 bases and J by 8 bases, and 16 bases separated the two germline ends. Germline assignment: CDR1 LGHNA and CDR2 YSLEER. The CDR3 is CASSQDRVRISGYTF. The DNA for the CDR3 is TGCGCCAGCAGCCAAGATCGGGTCAGGATCAGCGGCTACACCTTC.

The CDR3 nucleotides read TGTGCCAGCAGCTTGAGAAGGACTAGCTTCCATGAGCAGTTCTTC. As protein: CASSLRRTSFHEQFF. This sequence joins TRBV7-2 and TRBJ2-1; the match to TRBD2 covers 8 bases. Germline V CDR1 and CDR2: SGHTA, FQGNSA. J lost 8 bases, V lost 3 bases, and 9 bases had no gene match. This CDR3 comprises 15 residues. The complete variable domain, with remaining parts taken from reference TRBV7-2 and TRBJ2-1, reads GAGVSQSPSNKVTEKGKDVELRCDPISGHTALYWYRQSLGQGLEFLIYFQGNSAPDKSGLPSDRFSAERTGGSVSTLTIQRTQQEDSAVYLCASSLRRTSFHEQFFGPGTRLTVL.

In its sample, this clonotype was seen many times. This chain connects TRBV4-3 to TRBJ2-1, with D possibly being TRBD1 (5 bases). Germline CDR1 LGHNA, CDR2 YSLEER. V was pared by 0 bases and J by 9 bases, with 21 bases between. The CDR3 is 17 residues long. The CDR3 coding sequence is TGCGCCAGCAGCCAAGATAACCTGCGACAGTGGTCCGGTGAGCAGTTCTTC. It encodes CASSQDNLRQWSGEQFF.

In regard to this clonotype: A read error may explain this, as a much larger clone is one base away. V usage is TRBV27 and J usage is TRBJ2-2; D is possibly TRBD2 (5 bases). There are 12 residues in the CDR3. Per the germline V gene, CDR1 is MNHEY and CDR2 is SMNVEV (reference sequence). The CDR3 protein is CVSSLRAGELFF. The CDR3 bases are TGTGTCAGCAGTTTGAGGGCCGGGGAGCTGTTTTTT.

This clonotype has at least ten counts. J is TRBJ2-5 and V is TRBV2; D tentatively reads TRBD1 or TRBD2 (5 bases each). The germline V gene encodes CDR1 SNHLY and CDR2 FYNNEI. This CDR3 spans 14 amino acids. With 5 bases removed from V and 1 base from J, the gap between germline ends came to 11 bases. The DNA for the CDR3 is TGTGCCAGCAGTCAGGGACGGGTCCAAGAGACCCAGTACTTC. Residues: CASSQGRVQETQYF.

This clonotype came up many times. The CDR3 here is CASREGEETQYF. The CDR3 nucleotides read TGTGCCAGCAGGGAGGGGGAAGAGACCCAGTACTTC. The rearrangement uses TRBV12-3 or TRBV12-4 and TRBJ2-5; the D call may be TRBD1 or TRBD2 (6 bases each). Trimming took off 6 bases at V and 3 bases at J, with 8 bases between the two ends. The CDR3 is 12 amino acids.

This clonotype appeared many times. The chain has TRBV4-3 and TRBJ1-4; a possible D gene is TRBD1 (6 bases). From germline, CDR1 is LGHNA and CDR2 YSLEER. The CDR3 spans 15 residues. Trimming took off 4 bases at V and 7 bases at J, with 16 bases between the two ends. The CDR3 sequence is CASSRERGSGEKLFF. CDR3 bases: TGCGCCAGCAGCCGAGAGAGGGGGTCGGGTGAAAAACTGTTTTTT.

This clonotype showed up many times. V gene TRBV19 combines with J gene TRBJ2-7; TRBD1 matches at 9 bases. The CDR3 has 16 amino acids. CDR1 is LNHDA and CDR2 is SQIVND in the germline V gene (reference sequence). V lost 5 bases and J lost 5; bases outside the gene matches: 13. The CDR3 DNA is TGTGCCAGTAGTCCACTCCCCACGGACAGGGGAAACGAGCAGTACTTC. This translates into CASSPLPTDRGNEQYF.

This clonotype was seen just once. This may be a read error: a much more frequent sequence differs by one nucleotide. V and J are TRBV29-1 and TRBJ2-4; D remains ambiguous. Per the germline V gene, CDR1 is SQVTM and CDR2 is ANQGSEA. This CDR3 spans 12 amino acids. The V end was cut by 6 bases, the J end by 3 bases, with 9 bases between. The CDR3 loop reads CSVGWVKNIQYF. In nucleotides, the CDR3 is TGCAGCGTCGGATGGGTCAAAAACATTCAGTACTTC.

There are many counts of this clonotype. This chain uses TRBV3-1 with TRBJ1-1, with D unclear. Germline CDR1 and CDR2: LGHDT and YNNKEL (reference sequence). Trimming shortened V by 4 bases and J by 0 bases, and 3 bases separated the two germline ends. The CDR3 consists of 12 residues. The CDR3 protein is CASSRVNTEAFF. The DNA for the CDR3 is TGTGCCAGCAGCCGGGTGAACACTGAAGCTTTCTTT.

Details on this clonotype: A junction boundary mismatches the germline segment, possibly from a read error. The chain recombines TRBV7-2 with TRBJ1-1; no clear D gene. The germline gives CDR1 SGHTA, CDR2 FQGNSA. This CDR3 is built from 17 residues. The CDR3 sequence: CVSRFKTLGMGGAEAFF. The CDR3 coding sequence is TGTGTCAGCAGATTCAAGACACTCGGGATGGGAGGCGCTGAAGCTTTCTTT.

This clonotype was picked up many times. The chain uses TRBV12-3 or TRBV12-4 and TRBJ1-2; tentatively, D is TRBD1 (5 bases). V was cut by 7 bases and J by 4 bases, with 16 bases left in between. CDR3 length: 14 amino acids. The CDR3 DNA reads as TGTGCCAGCACCGCGACAGACCCCTCCTATGGCTACACCTTC. It yields the protein CASTATDPSYGYTF.

In this sample, this clonotype turned up many times. At one end, the junction sequence differs from germline, possibly due to a read error. The genes are TRBV6-4 and TRBJ2-7, with D unclear. The germline CDR1 and CDR2 sequences are MRHNA and SNTAGT. The CDR3 loop spans 12 amino acids. CDR3 bases: TGTGCCAGCAGTGACCCAACTATTAACCCTGACTTC. Residues: CASSDPTINPDF.

Ten or more counts support this clonotype. CDR3 in amino acids: CASSPWGLGGIKVELFF. The CDR3 DNA is TGCGCCAGCAGCCCCTGGGGGCTAGGTGGGATAAAGGTAGAGCTGTTTTTT. This chain uses TRBV4-1 with TRBJ2-2; possible D gene TRBD1, 6 bases. V was trimmed by 4 bases and J by 11 bases, leaving 26 bases between them. CDR3 length equals 17 residues. Germline lookup yields CDR1 MGHRA and CDR2 YSYEKL.

At least ten counts were recorded for this clonotype. This chain uses TRBV6-1 with TRBJ2-2, with TRBD2 matching over 11 bases. The CDR3 contains 16 residues. Trimming removed 6 bases from V and 1 base from J; junction bases left unmatched: 4. The germline V gene has CDR1 MNHNS and CDR2 SASEGT. The chain's CDR3 is CASSNLAGGNTGELFF. The CDR3 nucleotides are TGTGCCAGCAGCAATCTAGCGGGGGGGAACACCGGGGAGCTGTTTTTT.

There are many counts of this clonotype. The V gene is TRBV5-1, the J gene TRBJ2-2; weak D call: TRBD2 (5 bases). The CDR3 has 13 residues. V gave up 4 bases and J gave up 7 bases, with 11 bases separating them. Germline V gene lookup returns CDR1 SGHRS and CDR2 YFSETQ. CDR3: CASSLDGNGELFF. In DNA, the CDR3 is TGCGCCAGCAGCCTCGACGGGAACGGGGAGCTGTTTTTT.

On this clonotype itself: Just one base apart from a much larger clone, this may be a read error. CDR3 DNA sequence: TGCGCCAGCAGTGATATCTCAGGGTGGGGCCTAAGCTCCTACGAGCAGCACTTC. This gives the protein CASSDISGWGLSSYEQHF. The chain is built from TRBV12-1 and TRBJ2-7; TRBD1, as called in the table, went unchecked against the DNA. TRBV12-1 is designated a pseudogene. There are 18 residues in the CDR3.

The table lists this clonotype with many counts. The V gene is TRBV10-3, the J gene TRBJ2-7; D unclear. This CDR3 has 13 residues. V was clipped by 4 bases and J by 7 bases, with 14 bases between them. Germline CDR1 is ENHRY and CDR2 is SYGVKD. CDR3 coding DNA: TGTGCCATCAGTGCAGATCCTGCTTCGGAGCAGTACTTC. Its translation is CAISADPASEQYF.

In the case of this clonotype: A much larger clone sits a single nucleotide away, making a read error possible. The conserved final phenylalanine or tryptophan is absent from the CDR3, which likely points to a read error. V is TRBV6-2 or TRBV6-3 and J is TRBJ2-7; the D is unclear. V dropped 0 bases and J dropped 1 base, with 10 bases sitting between them. The CDR3 sequence is 15 residues long. CDR1 is MNHEY and CDR2 is SVGEGT in the germline V gene. The CDR3 loop reads CASSYSRSVSYEQYL. CDR3 coding DNA: TGTGCCAGCAGTTACTCCAGGAGCGTTTCCTACGAGCAGTACCTC.

On this clonotype: This sequence may be a read error, since a much larger clone differs from it by one base. The genes are TRBV12-3 or TRBV12-4 and TRBJ2-7, with D hard to call. The CDR3 is made up of 12 amino acids. V was shortened by 7 bases and J by 2 bases, with 9 bases between the two germline ends. DNA for the CDR3: TGTGCCAGCACGGGTTCAGCCTACGAGCAGTACTTC. Amino acids: CASTGSAYEQYF.

This clonotype was detected ten times or more. The rearrangement joins TRBV12-3 or TRBV12-4 to TRBJ2-3, with a weak D call TRBD2 (5 bases). The CDR3 spans 12 residues. V lost 5 bases and J 3 bases, leaving 6 bases between the germline ends. CDR3 DNA sequence: TGTGCCAGCAGTCAGCGGACAGATACGCAGTATTTT. Translating it yields CASSQRTDTQYF.

This clonotype has more than one count but fewer than ten. The rearrangement joins TRBV6-5 to TRBJ1-5; D ambiguous. V was shortened by 5 bases and J by 1 base, with 9 bases between the two germline ends. Per germline, CDR1 MNHEY and CDR2 SVGAGI. The CDR3 extends over 14 amino acids. CDR3 in amino acids: CASSRVGSNQPQHF. The CDR3 DNA is TGTGCCAGCAGTAGGGTCGGCAGCAATCAGCCCCAGCATTTT.